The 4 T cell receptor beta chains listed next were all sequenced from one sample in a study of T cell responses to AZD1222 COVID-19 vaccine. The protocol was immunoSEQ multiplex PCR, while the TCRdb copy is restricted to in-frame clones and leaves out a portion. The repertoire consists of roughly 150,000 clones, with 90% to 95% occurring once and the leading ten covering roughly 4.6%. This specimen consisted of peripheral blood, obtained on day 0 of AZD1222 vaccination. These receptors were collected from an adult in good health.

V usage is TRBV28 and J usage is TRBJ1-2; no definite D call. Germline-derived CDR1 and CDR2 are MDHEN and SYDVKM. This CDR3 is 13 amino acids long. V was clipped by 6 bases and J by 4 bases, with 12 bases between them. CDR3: CASSLWATYGYTF. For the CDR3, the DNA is TGTGCCAGCAGCCTCTGGGCCACCTATGGCTACACCTTC.

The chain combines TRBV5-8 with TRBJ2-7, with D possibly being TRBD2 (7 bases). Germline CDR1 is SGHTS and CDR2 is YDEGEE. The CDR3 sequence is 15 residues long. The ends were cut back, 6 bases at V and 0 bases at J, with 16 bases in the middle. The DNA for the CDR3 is TGTGCCAGCACCCTGTGGGGGGGCCACTCCTACGAGCAGTACTTC. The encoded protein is CASTLWGGHSYEQYF. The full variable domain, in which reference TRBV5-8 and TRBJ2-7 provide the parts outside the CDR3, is EAGVTQSPTHLIKTRGQQATLRCSPISGHTSVYWYQQALGLGLQFLLWYDEGEERNRGNFPPRFSGRQFPNYSSELNVNALELEDSALYLCASTLWGGHSYEQYFGPGTRLTVT.

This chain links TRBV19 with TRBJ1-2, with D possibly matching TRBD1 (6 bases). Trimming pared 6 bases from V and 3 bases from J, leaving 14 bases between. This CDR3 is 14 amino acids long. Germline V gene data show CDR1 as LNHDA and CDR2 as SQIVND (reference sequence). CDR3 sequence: CASSTGGPDYGYTF. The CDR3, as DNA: TGTGCCAGTAGCACTGGGGGGCCAGACTATGGCTACACCTTC. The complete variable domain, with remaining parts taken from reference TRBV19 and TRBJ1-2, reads DGGITQSPKYLFRKEGQNVTLSCEQNLNHDAMYWYRQDPGQGLRLIYYSQIVNDFQKGDIAEGYSVSREKKESFPLTVTSAQKNPTAFYLCASSTGGPDYGYTFGSGTRLTVV.

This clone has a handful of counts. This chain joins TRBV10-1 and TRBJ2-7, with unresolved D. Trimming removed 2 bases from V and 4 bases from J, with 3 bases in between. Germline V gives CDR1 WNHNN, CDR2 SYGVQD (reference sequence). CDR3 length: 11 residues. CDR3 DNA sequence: TGCGCCAGCAGTGAGCGATACGAGCAGTACTTC. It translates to CASSERYEQYF.